This T cell receptor (beta chain) was observed in a study of blood T cell repertoires in COVID-19. Background on the study: Samples came from the United States, Italy and Spain, spanning acute and convalescent COVID-19. In each case, the material was cDNA or gDNA derived from T cells, B-cell-depleted T cells, or PBMCs.

The assay was immunoSEQ multiplex PCR, and TCRdb's table has in-frame clones only and misses some. The table includes 200,000 to 300,000 clones, more than 75% detected once. The ends were cut back, 2 bases at V and 8 bases at J, with 6 bases in the middle. The germline V gene has CDR1 KGHDR and CDR2 SFDVKD. This CDR3 is built from 12 residues. This chain joins TRBV24-1 and TRBJ1-5, with no clear D. This TCR came from a woman aged 55-69 years with active or convalescent COVID-19. Material: peripheral blood. CDR3 coding DNA: TGTGCCACCAGTGATTCGGGTGAGCCCCAGCATTTT. This sequence encodes CATSDSGEPQHF.